These 21 T cell receptor beta chains were sequenced from one sample in a study of T-cell memory formation after mild COVID-19. MiXCR, run by TCRdb on the 5' RACE reads, gives a single entry per CDR3 protein. This table has approximately 270,000 distinct CDR3 sequences, 15% to 20% appearing once. The sample comprised PBMCs or a T cell subset sorted from them (not recorded which). Source of these receptors: a young man who had mild COVID-19 (a few samples of this study predate the infection). Cell type and time point are not known.

Turning to this clonotype: Possible read error: a much larger clone is one base away. The chain carries TRBV4-1 and TRBJ2-3; tentatively, D is TRBD1 or TRBD2 (6 bases each). Trimming removed 7 bases from V and 4 bases from J, with 12 bases in between. CDR3 length: 13 amino acids. CDR1 and CDR2 from the germline V gene are MGHRA and YSYEKL. CDR3: CASNWGAADTQYF. The CDR3 DNA sequence: TGCGCCAGCAACTGGGGGGCCGCAGATACGCAGTATTTT.

This clonotype has more than one count but fewer than ten. Here the CDR3 DNA reads TGTGCCAGCAGTTACTCCAGGACGGCCCTCCACTTT. It is translated as CASSYSRTALHF. V and J are TRBV6-6 and TRBJ1-6, with unresolved D. The V gene lost 0 bases and the J gene lost 14 bases, with 8 bases spanning the gap. CDR1 is MNHNY and CDR2 is SVGAGI in the germline V gene (reference sequence). CDR3 size: 12 residues.

This clonotype has a handful of counts. The chain uses TRBV12-3 or TRBV12-4 and TRBJ2-1; D is unresolved. CDR3 size: 13 residues. Trimming took 3 bases from V and 6 from J, leaving 9 bases between them. This chain's CDR3 is CASSFQVGNEQFF. DNA of the CDR3: TGTGCCAGCAGTTTCCAGGTCGGCAATGAGCAGTTCTTC.

This clonotype was recorded many times. The chain recombines TRBV12-3 or TRBV12-4 with TRBJ2-2; D unresolved. This CDR3 region has 11 residues. V lost 2 bases, J lost 8 bases, and 3 bases lay in between. DNA for the CDR3: TGTGCCAGCAGTTTACAGGGGGAGCTGTTTTTT. Encoded protein: CASSLQGELFF.

This clonotype was recorded at least ten times. The V call is TRBV6-5, the J call TRBJ2-2, with 8 positions matching TRBD1. J gave up 3 bases and V 0 bases, and 6 bases lay outside the gene matches. Germline V gene data show CDR1 as MNHEY and CDR2 as SVGAGI. This CDR3 is built from 17 residues. Here the CDR3 DNA reads TGTGCCAGCAGTTACTCGTCAGGGGGCGCGGACACCGGGGAGCTGTTTTTT. Residues: CASSYSSGGADTGELFF.

In this sample, this clonotype turned up a few times. The gene calls are TRBV7-2 and TRBJ2-1, with a tentative D call TRBD1 (5 bases). Germline V lookup: CDR1 SGHTA, CDR2 FQGNSA. Trimming took 1 base from V and 12 from J, leaving 10 bases between them. This CDR3 spans 12 amino acids. The CDR3 sequence: CASSLEQGRQFF. The CDR3 DNA is TGTGCCAGCAGCTTAGAGCAGGGCAGGCAGTTCTTC.

The rearrangement links TRBV2 to TRBJ1-1; perhaps TRBD1 as D (5 bases). Trimming pared 2 bases from V and 0 bases from J, leaving 7 bases between. The CDR3 sequence is 14 residues long. Germline CDR1 is SNHLY and CDR2 is FYNNEI. The CDR3 loop reads CASSEQGMNTEAFF. CDR3 nucleotide sequence: TGTGCCAGCAGTGAACAGGGCATGAACACTGAAGCTTTCTTT.

The chain combines TRBV4-1 with TRBJ1-2, with TRBD1 as a possible D gene (6 bases). V was pared by 2 bases and J by 4 bases, with 14 bases between. Germline V CDR1 and CDR2: MGHRA, YSYEKL. The CDR3 loop spans 15 amino acids. CDR3 protein: CASSQPANRVYGYTF. As DNA, the CDR3 is TGCGCCAGCAGCCAACCTGCTAACAGGGTCTATGGCTACACCTTC.

The chain carries TRBV29-1 and TRBJ1-2; tentatively, D is TRBD1 (5 bases). CDR3 length equals 13 residues. Trimming stripped 6 bases from V and 6 bases from J, with 17 bases between. CDR1 is SQVTM, CDR2 ANQGSEA, per germline. CDR3 in amino acids: CSVTGALGHGYTF. As DNA, the CDR3 is TGCAGCGTCACCGGGGCGTTGGGTCATGGCTACACCTTC.

This clonotype was counted once. The chain employs TRBV20-1 and TRBJ1-1; D possibly corresponds to TRBD1 (6 bases). Trimming took off 7 bases at V and 4 bases at J, with 16 bases between the two ends. The CDR3 spans 13 residues. The germline gives CDR1 DFQATT, CDR2 SNEGSKA (reference sequence). The CDR3 reads CSVAAGQLTEAFF. The DNA for the CDR3 is TGCAGTGTCGCCGCAGGACAGCTCACTGAAGCTTTCTTT.

CDR3 in amino acids: CSVTGKGNTEAFF. The CDR3 DNA follows: TGCAGCGTTACCGGTAAGGGCAACACTGAAGCTTTCTTT. The rearrangement joins TRBV29-1 to TRBJ1-1, with unresolved D. The CDR3 is 13 residues long. Trimming stripped 5 bases from V and 2 bases from J, with 12 bases between. Germline CDR1 reads SQVTM; CDR2 reads ANQGSEA.

This clonotype was observed a few times. The genes are TRBV3-1 and TRBJ1-3; D is unresolved. The ends were cut back, 0 bases at V and 5 bases at J, with 5 bases in the middle. The germline V gene has CDR1 LGHDT and CDR2 YNNKEL (reference sequence). This CDR3 comprises 13 residues. CDR3 nucleotides: TGTGCCAGCAGCCAAGATTGGAGAAACACCATATATTTT. Translating it yields CASSQDWRNTIYF.

The chain has TRBV11-3 and TRBJ2-1; possibly TRBD1 for D (6 bases). CDR1 is SGHNT, CDR2 YENEEA, per germline. The CDR3 covers 13 residues. Trimming took 4 bases from V and 8 from J, leaving 12 bases between them. The CDR3 loop reads CASSSPRGDEQFF. The CDR3 DNA is TGTGCCAGCAGCTCCCCCAGGGGCGATGAGCAGTTCTTC.

The chain has TRBV7-9 and TRBJ1-1, with 11 bases that match TRBD1. Losses at the gene ends were 1 base for V and 1 base for J; bases not matched to a gene: 2. The CDR3 covers 16 residues. Germline V CDR1 and CDR2: SEHNR, FQNEAQ (reference sequence). The CDR3 nucleotides are TGTGCCAGCAGCTTAGGGACAGGGGGCGCGAACACTGAAGCTTTCTTT. This codes for CASSLGTGGANTEAFF.

This clonotype was counted a few times. The rearrangement links TRBV7-9 to TRBJ2-7, with D possibly being TRBD1 (5 bases). The germline V gene has CDR1 SEHNR and CDR2 FQNEAQ (reference sequence). The CDR3 contains 14 residues. The germline V and J ends were trimmed by 5 bases and 4 bases, with 15 bases remaining between them. The CDR3 DNA is TGTGCCAGCAGCCCCGGTAGGGGCGCTTACGAGCAGTACTTC. Residues: CASSPGRGAYEQYF.

This clonotype has more than one count but fewer than ten. The chain combines TRBV6-5 with TRBJ1-1, with a tentative D call TRBD1 (5 bases). The ends were cut back, 5 bases at V and 0 bases at J, with 10 bases in the middle. CDR1 and CDR2 (germline): MNHEY, SVGAGI. The CDR3 loop spans 14 amino acids. DNA of the CDR3: TGTGCCAGCAGTACGGGACTTATGAACACTGAAGCTTTCTTT. This encodes CASSTGLMNTEAFF.

The chain uses TRBV7-6 and TRBJ2-7; 13 bases align to TRBD2. Germline trimming cut 5 bases from V and 6 bases from J; bases unmatched to any gene: 7. CDR3 length equals 15 residues. The V gene's germline CDR1 is SGHVS and CDR2 FNYEAQ. The CDR3 protein is CASSGRLAGGGEQYV. CDR3 in DNA: TGTGCCAGCAGCGGACGACTAGCGGGGGGAGGCGAGCAGTACGTC.

This chain uses TRBV20-1 with TRBJ2-4; no definite D call. V lost 5 bases to trimming and J lost 8 bases, with 16 bases between them. Germline V gene lookup returns CDR1 DFQATT and CDR2 SNEGSKA (reference sequence). CDR3 length equals 13 residues. CDR3 DNA: TGCAGTGCTTCCTACACGAACGCGGACATTCAGTACTTC. It specifies CSASYTNADIQYF.

This clonotype was seen a few times. The chain couples TRBV6-6 to TRBJ2-7; D is undetermined. The germline V and J ends were trimmed by 0 bases and 5 bases, with 8 bases remaining between them. The germline V gene has CDR1 MNHNY and CDR2 SVGAGI (reference sequence). The CDR3 is made up of 13 amino acids. Here the CDR3 DNA reads TGTGCCAGCAGTTACTCGGGCAGCCACGAGCAGTACGTC. Translation: CASSYSGSHEQYV.

On this clonotype: This may be a read error: a much more frequent sequence differs by one nucleotide. The gene calls are TRBV11-2 and TRBJ2-7; 9 positions agree with TRBD2. The CDR3 has 15 amino acids. Trimming removed 1 base from V and 3 bases from J; junction bases left unmatched: 4. Germline V gene data show CDR1 as SGHAT and CDR2 as FQNNGV. As DNA, the CDR3 is TGTGCCAGCAGCTTAGTGCGGGGGGGCCTCTACGAGCAGTACTTC. Protein sequence: CASSLVRGGLYEQYF.

This sequence joins TRBV7-2 and TRBJ2-1; TRBD2 aligns across 10 bases. The V gene end was trimmed by 6 bases and the J gene end by 6 bases; junction bases not matched to a gene: 8. Germline values: CDR1 SGHTA, CDR2 FQGNSA. There are 15 residues in the CDR3. The DNA of the CDR3 is TGTGCCAGCAGTTCAGCGGGGGGGTCCCCCAATGAGCAGTTCTTC. Translated: CASSSAGGSPNEQFF.